The 29 T cell receptor beta chains given below trace back to one sample, sequenced in a study of T cell repertoires in cytomegalovirus infection. One entry per CDR3 protein results from TCRdb running MiXCR on the reads. The data hold around 770,000 distinct CDR3 sequences, with 25% to 30% observed a single time. Their antigens remain unidentified. Here the sequenced sample was cultured CD8+ T cells from PBMCs, taken from culture after CMV antigen stimulation. These receptors were collected from a human donor in good health (CMV status not recorded). Some clones in this sample may be carry-over from other donors' samples.

The chain recombines TRBV7-9 with TRBJ2-1; D remains ambiguous. Per the germline V gene, CDR1 is SEHNR and CDR2 is FQNEAQ (reference sequence). The CDR3 is made up of 12 amino acids. V was cut by 6 bases and J by 9 bases, with 12 bases left in between. CDR3: CASSSTTSEQFF. For the CDR3, the DNA is TGTGCCAGCAGTTCAACTACGAGTGAGCAGTTCTTC.

This clonotype occurred once. V usage is TRBV6-5 and J usage is TRBJ1-2; D perhaps matches TRBD1 (5 bases). CDR1 and CDR2 (germline): MNHEY, SVGAGI. The CDR3 loop spans 14 amino acids. V was trimmed by 6 bases and J by 0 bases, leaving 11 bases between them. The CDR3 region is CASSSDTANYGYTF. The CDR3 region has the DNA TGTGCCAGCAGCTCGGACACCGCTAACTATGGCTACACCTTC.

This clonotype was seen repeatedly, ten times or more. The J gene is TRBJ2-7, the V gene TRBV12-3 or TRBV12-4; TRBD1 aligns across 9 bases. The junction had 6 bases not matched to a gene; V was cut back by 6 bases and J by 3 bases. The CDR3 length is 14 residues. In nucleotides, the CDR3 is TGTGCCAGCAGCCAGGACAGGGGTAACTACGAGCAGTACTTC. Translating gives CASSQDRGNYEQYF.

In nucleotides, the CDR3 is TGTGCCAGCAGTTACGGGGCGGGCCAAGAGACCCAGTACTTC. Translated, it gives CASSYGAGQETQYF. The chain recombines TRBV6-5 with TRBJ2-5; D tentatively reads TRBD1 or TRBD2 (5 bases each). The CDR3 sequence is 14 residues long. CDR1 and CDR2 (germline): MNHEY, SVGAGI. The ends were cut back, 2 bases at V and 1 base at J, with 8 bases in the middle.

This clonotype has a handful of counts. The chain carries TRBV2 and TRBJ2-7, with 7 bases identical to TRBD2. The CDR3 has 13 amino acids. Trimming took 4 bases from V and 3 from J; bases not matched to a gene: 3. Germline lookup yields CDR1 SNHLY and CDR2 FYNNEI. The CDR3 here is CASSVGDYYEQYV. In nucleotides, the CDR3 is TGTGCCAGCAGTGTCGGGGACTACTACGAGCAGTACGTC.

The chain employs TRBV5-6 and TRBJ2-1; 11 nucleotides line up with TRBD2. Unmatched junction bases numbered 12, after V lost 2 bases and J lost 5 bases. CDR3 length: 18 residues. CDR1 is SGHDT and CDR2 is YYEEEE in the germline V gene. The CDR3 protein is CASSFTRLAGFRDNEQFF. In DNA, the CDR3 is TGTGCCAGCAGCTTTACACGACTAGCGGGATTTAGGGACAATGAGCAGTTCTTC.

The chain carries TRBV5-1 and TRBJ2-5, with 8 bases aligning to TRBD2. The germline gives CDR1 SGHRS, CDR2 YFSETQ. V gave up 4 bases and J gave up 0 bases; unmatched junction bases: 11. This CDR3 is 17 amino acids long. CDR3 coding DNA: TGCGCCAGCAGCCCGGCTTCGAGCGGGGGTTACCAAGAGACCCAGTACTTC. Protein sequence: CASSPASSGGYQETQYF.

This clonotype was seen repeatedly, ten times or more. The chain has TRBV12-3 or TRBV12-4 and TRBJ2-5; 9 bases match TRBD2. V gave up 2 bases and J gave up 4 bases; unmatched junction bases: 8. The CDR3 covers 16 residues. The CDR3 spells CASSLSLAGFGETQYF. The CDR3 coding sequence is TGTGCCAGCAGTTTATCCCTAGCGGGGTTCGGAGAGACCCAGTACTTC.

V usage is TRBV4-1 and J usage is TRBJ2-5; no clear D. This CDR3 is built from 16 residues. Trimming removed 3 bases from V and 4 bases from J, with 18 bases in between. Germline V gene sequence: CDR1 MGHRA, CDR2 YSYEKL. CDR3 bases: TGCGCCAGCAGCCAGGCGGATGGCAGGTGGGGAGAGACCCAGTACTTC. Translated, it gives CASSQADGRWGETQYF.

The chain is built from TRBV6-1 and TRBJ2-6; 9 bases agree with TRBD1. Germline CDR1 is MNHNS and CDR2 is SASEGT. This CDR3 is 17 amino acids long. After removal of 7 bases from V and 2 bases from J, the junction contained 9 bases not matched to a gene. CDR3 in amino acids: CASTYRTGATGANVLTF. CDR3 bases: TGTGCCAGCACCTACCGGACAGGGGCCACTGGGGCCAACGTCCTGACTTTC.

This chain joins TRBV20-1 and TRBJ1-2; unclear D gene. The CDR3 has 12 residues. Trimming pared 3 bases from V and 8 bases from J, leaving 13 bases between. CDR1 and CDR2 (germline): DFQATT, SNEGSKA (reference sequence). CDR3 residues: CSARSRTLGYTF. CDR3 coding DNA: TGCAGTGCTAGGAGTCGGACTCTCGGCTACACCTTC.

This sequence joins TRBV7-9 and TRBJ1-3; no definite D call. The CDR3 has 17 amino acids. V was pared by 5 bases and J by 0 bases, with 17 bases between. Germline CDR1 reads SEHNR; CDR2 reads FQNEAQ (reference sequence). CDR3 sequence reads: CASSGPPGLLSGNTIYF. The CDR3 nucleotides are TGTGCCAGCAGCGGTCCCCCGGGGTTGCTCTCTGGAAACACCATATATTTT.

The rearrangement joins TRBV6-2 or TRBV6-3 to TRBJ1-5; possible D gene TRBD1, 6 bases. The CDR3 extends over 14 amino acids. Between the trimmed V and J ends, which lost 7 bases and 2 bases, there was a span of 12 bases. CDR1 is MNHEY, CDR2 SVGEGT, per germline. The CDR3, as DNA: TGTGCCAGCACCGAGACAGGACGCAATCAGCCCCAGCATTTT. Encoded protein: CASTETGRNQPQHF.

The chain joins TRBV14 to TRBJ2-1; 11 nucleotides match TRBD2. J lost 4 bases, V lost 2 bases, and 16 bases had no gene match. The germline V gene encodes CDR1 SGHDN and CDR2 FVKESK. The CDR3 runs 20 residues. The CDR3 sequence: CASSQIRVLAGGLPYNEQFF. CDR3 in DNA: TGTGCCAGCAGCCAAATCCGAGTGCTAGCGGGGGGCCTACCTTACAATGAGCAGTTCTTC. Full variable domain (outside the CDR3, taken from reference TRBV14 and TRBJ2-1): EAGVTQFPSHSVIEKGQTVTLRCDPISGHDNLYWYRRVMGKEIKFLLHFVKESKQDESGMPNNRFLAERTGGTYSTLKVQPAELEDSGVYFCASSQIRVLAGGLPYNEQFFGPGTRLTVL.

The chain employs TRBV5-1 and TRBJ2-3; a possible D gene is TRBD1 (5 bases). This CDR3 comprises 16 residues. V shed 7 bases and J shed 4 bases, with 22 bases lying between them. In germline, CDR1 is SGHRS, CDR2 YFSETQ. The CDR3 DNA reads as TGCGCCAGCGGCCAGGGTACGACCCTTTTCTCAGATACGCAGTATTTT. Translated, it gives CASGQGTTLFSDTQYF.

This chain joins TRBV7-6 and TRBJ2-6; D unresolved. Looked up from germline, CDR1 is SGHVS and CDR2 is FNYEAQ. This CDR3 region has 15 residues. Trimming removed 5 bases from V and 0 bases from J, with 8 bases in between. The CDR3 region is CASSPESSGANVLTF. The CDR3 nucleotides are TGTGCCAGCAGCCCCGAAAGCTCTGGGGCCAACGTCCTGACTTTC.

The chain joins TRBV24-1 to TRBJ1-1, with D unresolved. The CDR3 spans 13 residues. In germline, CDR1 is KGHDR, CDR2 SFDVKD. The V gene lost 2 bases and the J gene lost 11 bases, with 14 bases spanning the gap. The CDR3 DNA reads as TGTGCCACCAGTGATTCTTCTGACTTGAGTGCTTTCTTT. Protein: CATSDSSDLSAFF.

This clonotype was observed a handful of times. The V and J genes are TRBV20-1 and TRBJ2-1; 8 nucleotides line up with TRBD2. The V segment lost 0 bases and the J segment 4 bases; nucleotides outside the gene matches: 5. The CDR3 has 15 amino acids. Germline V gene sequence: CDR1 DFQATT, CDR2 SNEGSKA (reference sequence). The CDR3 region has the DNA TGCAGTGCTAGAGATCGGGGGGGACCATACAATGAGCAGTTCTTC. Protein sequence: CSARDRGGPYNEQFF.

This clonotype was counted ten times or more. The chain couples TRBV7-6 to TRBJ2-3; 9 positions match TRBD1. This CDR3 comprises 18 residues. V lost 5 bases and J lost 2; bases outside the gene matches: 14. The germline V gene encodes CDR1 SGHVS and CDR2 FNYEAQ. CDR3 coding DNA: TGTGCCAGCAGCGCTGGGCGGGGGACAGGGCTTTACACAGATACGCAGTATTTT. Translated, it gives CASSAGRGTGLYTDTQYF.

This clonotype was recorded at least ten times. The chain links TRBV12-3 or TRBV12-4 to TRBJ2-3, with 9 nucleotides matching TRBD2. Unmatched junction bases numbered 4, after V lost 3 bases and J lost 0 bases. This CDR3 spans 16 amino acids. The chain's CDR3 is CASSFGAGGSTDTQYF. Here the CDR3 DNA reads TGTGCCAGCAGTTTCGGAGCGGGGGGTAGCACAGATACGCAGTATTTT.

In this sample, this clonotype turned up once. A read error may explain this, as a much larger clone is one base away. V is TRBV6-5 and J is TRBJ2-3; D gene unclear. The germline V gene has CDR1 MNHEY and CDR2 SVGAGI. The CDR3 consists of 14 residues. The V and J ends lost 0 bases and 2 bases respectively, with 6 bases between them. The CDR3 here is CASSYSGHTDTQYF. Here the CDR3 DNA reads TGTGCCAGCAGTTACTCAGGGCACACAGATACGCAGTATTTT.

This clonotype showed up many times. The V and J genes are TRBV7-6 and TRBJ2-3, with 10 bases matching TRBD2. CDR3 length: 15 residues. Germline CDR1 reads SGHVS; CDR2 reads FNYEAQ. J gave up 1 base and V 5 bases, and 3 bases lay outside the gene matches. This CDR3 reads CASSLGTSGTDTQYF. CDR3 DNA: TGTGCCAGCAGCCTGGGGACTAGCGGCACAGATACGCAGTATTTT.

This clonotype was counted a few times. The chain links TRBV20-1 to TRBJ1-2, with D maybe TRBD1 (6 bases). Germline CDR1 and CDR2: DFQATT and SNEGSKA (reference sequence). V was cut by 3 bases and J by 3 bases, with 11 bases left in between. The CDR3 covers 13 residues. The DNA of the CDR3 is TGCAGTGCTAGGCCGACAGGATACTATGGCTACACCTTC. Its protein product is CSARPTGYYGYTF.

V is TRBV6-5 and J is TRBJ2-2; D remains unclear. There are 13 residues in the CDR3. Deletions cut 5 bases from V and 7 bases from J, with 11 bases between. CDR1 and CDR2 from the germline V gene are MNHEY and SVGAGI. CDR3 DNA sequence: TGTGCCAGCAGTGAACTCAGACTCGGGGAGCTGTTTTTT. Protein: CASSELRLGELFF.

This clonotype was seen ten or more times. This sequence may be a read error, since a much larger clone differs from it by one base. The gene calls are TRBV5-4 and TRBJ1-2, with a weak D call TRBD1 (5 bases). The CDR3 length is 11 residues. With 2 bases removed from V and 7 bases from J, the gap between germline ends came to 6 bases. Germline CDR1 is SGHNT and CDR2 is YYREEE (reference sequence). CDR3 region: CASSFGAGYTF. In DNA form, the CDR3 reads TGTGCCAGCAGCTTTGGGGCTGGCTACACCTTC.

This clonotype occurred a few times. The chain links TRBV6-2 or TRBV6-3 to TRBJ1-1, with D possibly matching TRBD1 (5 bases). Looked up from germline, CDR1 is MNHEY and CDR2 is SVGEGT. V was trimmed by 2 bases and J by 4 bases, leaving 8 bases between them. CDR3 length: 13 amino acids. This chain's CDR3 is CASSYTTVTEAFF. The DNA of the CDR3 is TGTGCCAGCAGTTACACGACAGTCACTGAAGCTTTCTTT.

The chain has TRBV6-5 and TRBJ2-5, with 8 bases lining up with TRBD2. The V segment lost 7 bases and the J segment 5 bases; nucleotides outside the gene matches: 6. This CDR3 has 13 residues. Germline V CDR1 and CDR2: MNHEY, SVGAGI. The CDR3 region is CASTGGEKETQYF. CDR3 in DNA: TGTGCCAGCACGGGGGGGGAGAAGGAGACCCAGTACTTC.

The V call is TRBV4-3, the J call TRBJ1-5; D remains ambiguous. V was shortened by 0 bases and J by 6 bases, with 15 bases between the two germline ends. From germline, CDR1 is LGHNA and CDR2 YSLEER. The CDR3 runs 16 residues. The CDR3 sequence: CASSQDSFSRGQPQHF. The CDR3 DNA sequence: TGCGCCAGCAGCCAAGACTCATTTTCTCGCGGTCAGCCCCAGCATTTT.

The rearrangement links TRBV12-3 or TRBV12-4 to TRBJ2-5; D perhaps matches TRBD2 (7 bases). This CDR3 spans 14 amino acids. Trimming cost V 6 bases and J 4 bases, with 15 bases left between them. The DNA of the CDR3 is TGTGCCAGCAGAGTCGGGGGGCGTTTAGAGACCCAGTACTTC. It is translated as CASRVGGRLETQYF.